This note documents a single T cell receptor (beta chain) sequence. Assay used: immunoSEQ multiplex PCR; TCRdb lists only in-frame clones, some missing. Counted here are about 2 million clones, about 95% occurring once; the ten biggest clones make up 0.9% to 1.4%. The data were taken from a study of shared clonotypes between healthy human individuals. Germline lookup yields CDR1 SGDLS and CDR2 YYNGEE. The CDR3 extends over 15 amino acids. The junction had 13 bases not matched to a gene; V was cut back by 4 bases and J by 7 bases. The naive CD8 population came from CD45RO-negative cells selected for CCR7, without terminally differentiated effector memory CD45RA+ cells.

This sequence was found in a man in his late teens or twenties in good health. This chain connects TRBV9 to TRBJ1-1; TRBD1 agrees at 7 bases. The sequencing input was naive CD8+ T cells sorted from blood. The CDR3 sequence: CASSSRTGGTDEAFF. CDR3 sequence (DNA): TGTGCCAGCAGCTCTCGGACAGGCGGTACCGATGAAGCTTTCTTT.